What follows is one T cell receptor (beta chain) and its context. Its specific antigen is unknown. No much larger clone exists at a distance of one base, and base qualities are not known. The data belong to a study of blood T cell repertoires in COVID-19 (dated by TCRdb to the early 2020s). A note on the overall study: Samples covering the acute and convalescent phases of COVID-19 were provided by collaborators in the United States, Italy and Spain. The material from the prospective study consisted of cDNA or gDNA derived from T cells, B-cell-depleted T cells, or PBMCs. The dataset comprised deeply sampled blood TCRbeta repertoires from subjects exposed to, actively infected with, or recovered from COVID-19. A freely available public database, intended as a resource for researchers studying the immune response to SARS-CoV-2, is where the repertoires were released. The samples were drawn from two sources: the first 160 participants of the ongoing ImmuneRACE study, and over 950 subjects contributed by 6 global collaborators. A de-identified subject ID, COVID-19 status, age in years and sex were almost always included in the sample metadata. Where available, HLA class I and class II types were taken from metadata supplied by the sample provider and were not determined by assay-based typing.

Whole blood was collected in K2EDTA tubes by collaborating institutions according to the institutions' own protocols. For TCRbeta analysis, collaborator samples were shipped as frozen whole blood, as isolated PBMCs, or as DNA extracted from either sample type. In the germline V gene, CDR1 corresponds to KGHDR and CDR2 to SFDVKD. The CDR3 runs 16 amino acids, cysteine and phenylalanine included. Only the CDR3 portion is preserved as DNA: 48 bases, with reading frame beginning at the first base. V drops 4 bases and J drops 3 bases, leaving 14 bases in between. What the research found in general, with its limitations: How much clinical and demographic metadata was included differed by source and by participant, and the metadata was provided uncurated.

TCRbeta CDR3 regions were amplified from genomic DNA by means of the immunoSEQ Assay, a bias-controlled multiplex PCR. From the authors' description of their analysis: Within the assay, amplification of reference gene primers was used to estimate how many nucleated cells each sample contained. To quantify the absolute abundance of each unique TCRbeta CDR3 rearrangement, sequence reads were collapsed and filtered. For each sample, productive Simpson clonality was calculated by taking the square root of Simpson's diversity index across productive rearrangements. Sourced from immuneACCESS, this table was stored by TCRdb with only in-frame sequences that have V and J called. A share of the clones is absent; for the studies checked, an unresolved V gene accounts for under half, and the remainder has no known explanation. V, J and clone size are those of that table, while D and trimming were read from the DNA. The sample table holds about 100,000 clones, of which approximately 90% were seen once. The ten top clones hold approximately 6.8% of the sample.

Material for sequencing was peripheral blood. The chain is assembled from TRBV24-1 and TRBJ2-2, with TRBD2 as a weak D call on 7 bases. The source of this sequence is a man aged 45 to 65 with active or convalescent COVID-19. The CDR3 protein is CATSDPGAGDTGELFF. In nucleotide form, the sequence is TGTGCCACCAGTGACCCAGGGGCGGGGGACACCGGGGAGCTGTTTTTT.